This TCR beta chain was captured by sequencing in a study of ipilimumab plus nivolumab after autologous stem cell transplantation. The overall study: Typical patient got four to six ipilimumab doses and roughly 8 nivolumab doses (median).

Using immunoSEQ multiplex PCR, the repertoire was profiled, and TCRdb retains in-frame clones only, with some absent. The profile shows roughly 15,000 clones, just under 80% of them singletons. CDR1 and CDR2 from the germline V gene are LNHDA and SQIVND (reference sequence). This CDR3 is 12 amino acids long. V was pared by 6 bases and J by 8 bases, with 13 bases between. Starting 14 to 28 days after autologous transplant, ipilimumab 1 mg/kg was given. The chain joins TRBV19 to TRBJ1-2; D is uncertain. The specimen comprised PBMCs, sampled in a trial of ipilimumab plus nivolumab as post-transplant consolidation. This clonotype originated in a male donor with diffuse large B-cell lymphoma. The CDR3 region has the DNA TGTGCCAGTAGACTAGAGGACCGGGGCTACACCTTC. Translating gives CASRLEDRGYTF.